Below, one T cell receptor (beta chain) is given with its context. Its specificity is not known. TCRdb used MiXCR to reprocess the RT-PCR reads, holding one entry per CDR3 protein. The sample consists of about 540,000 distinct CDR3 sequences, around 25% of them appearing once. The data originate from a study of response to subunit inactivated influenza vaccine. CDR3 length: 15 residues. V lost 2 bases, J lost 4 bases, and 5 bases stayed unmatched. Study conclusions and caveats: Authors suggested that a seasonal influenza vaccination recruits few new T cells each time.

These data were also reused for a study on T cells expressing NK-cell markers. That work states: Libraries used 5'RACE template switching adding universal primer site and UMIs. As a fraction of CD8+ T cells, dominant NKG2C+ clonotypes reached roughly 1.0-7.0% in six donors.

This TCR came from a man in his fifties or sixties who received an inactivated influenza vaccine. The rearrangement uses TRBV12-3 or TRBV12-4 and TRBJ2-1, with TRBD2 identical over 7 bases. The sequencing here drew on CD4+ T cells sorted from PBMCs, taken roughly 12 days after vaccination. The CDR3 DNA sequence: TGTGCCAGCAGTTTAATTACGGGGGGATACAATGAGCAGTTCTTC. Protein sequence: CASSLITGGYNEQFF.